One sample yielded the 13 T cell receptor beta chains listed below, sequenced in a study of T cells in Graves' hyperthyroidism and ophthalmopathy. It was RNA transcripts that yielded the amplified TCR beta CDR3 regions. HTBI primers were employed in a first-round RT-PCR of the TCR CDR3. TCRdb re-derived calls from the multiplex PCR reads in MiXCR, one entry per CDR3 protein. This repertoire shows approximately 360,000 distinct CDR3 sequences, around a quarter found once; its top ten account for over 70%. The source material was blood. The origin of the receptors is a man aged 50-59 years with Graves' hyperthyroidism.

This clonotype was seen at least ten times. CDR3 amino acids: CASSGTGGTKIYEQYF. In nucleotides, the CDR3 is TGTGCCAGCAGTGGGACAGGGGGAACAAAAATCTACGAGCAGTACTTC. The chain has TRBV28 and TRBJ2-7; TRBD1 aligns across 11 bases. Germline V CDR1 and CDR2: MDHEN, SYDVKM. The CDR3 covers 16 residues. V dropped 5 bases and J dropped 3; count of bases not matched to a gene: 9.

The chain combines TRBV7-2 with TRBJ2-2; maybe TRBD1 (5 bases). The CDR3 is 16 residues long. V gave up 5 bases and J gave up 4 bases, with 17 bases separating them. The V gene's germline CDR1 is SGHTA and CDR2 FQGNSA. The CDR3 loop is CASSPHQGFGTGELFF. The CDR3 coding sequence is TGTGCCAGCAGCCCCCATCAGGGATTTGGCACCGGGGAGCTGTTTTTT.

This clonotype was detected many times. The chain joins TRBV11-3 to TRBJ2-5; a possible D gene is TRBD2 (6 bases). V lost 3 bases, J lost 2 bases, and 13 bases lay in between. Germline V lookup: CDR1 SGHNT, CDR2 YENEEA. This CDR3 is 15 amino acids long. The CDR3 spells CASSFGGTEQETQYF. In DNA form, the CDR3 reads TGTGCCAGCAGCTTCGGCGGGACGGAACAAGAGACCCAGTACTTC.

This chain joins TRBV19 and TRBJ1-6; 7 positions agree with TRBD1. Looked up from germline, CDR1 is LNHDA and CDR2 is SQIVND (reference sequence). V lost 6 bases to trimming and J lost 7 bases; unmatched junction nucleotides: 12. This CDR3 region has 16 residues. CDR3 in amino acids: CASRDRPLKGNSPLHF. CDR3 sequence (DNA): TGTGCCAGTAGGGACAGGCCTTTGAAGGGGAATTCACCCCTCCACTTT.

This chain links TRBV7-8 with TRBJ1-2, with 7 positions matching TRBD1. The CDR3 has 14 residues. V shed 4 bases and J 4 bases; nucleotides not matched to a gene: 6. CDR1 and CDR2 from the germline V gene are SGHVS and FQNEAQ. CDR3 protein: CASSSEGAAYGYTF. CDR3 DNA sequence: TGTGCCAGCAGCTCGGAGGGGGCTGCCTATGGCTACACCTTC. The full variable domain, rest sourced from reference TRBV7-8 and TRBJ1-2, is GAGVSQSPRYKVAKRGQDVALRCDPISGHVSLFWYQQALGQGPEFLTYFQNEAQLDKSGLPSDRFFAERPEGSVSTLKIQRTQQEDSAVYLCASSSEGAAYGYTFGSGTRLTVV.

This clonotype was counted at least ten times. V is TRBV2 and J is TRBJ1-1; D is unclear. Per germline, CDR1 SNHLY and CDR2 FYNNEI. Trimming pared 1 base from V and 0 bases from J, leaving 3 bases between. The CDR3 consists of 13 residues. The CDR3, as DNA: TGTGCCAGCAGTGAAGAGATGAACACTGAAGCTTTCTTT. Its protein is CASSEEMNTEAFF.

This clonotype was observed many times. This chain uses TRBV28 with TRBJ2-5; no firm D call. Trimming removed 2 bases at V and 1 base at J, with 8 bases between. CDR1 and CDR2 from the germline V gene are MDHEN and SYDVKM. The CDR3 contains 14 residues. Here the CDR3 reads CASSLSNGQETQYF. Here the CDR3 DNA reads TGTGCCAGCAGTTTAAGCAACGGCCAAGAGACCCAGTACTTC.

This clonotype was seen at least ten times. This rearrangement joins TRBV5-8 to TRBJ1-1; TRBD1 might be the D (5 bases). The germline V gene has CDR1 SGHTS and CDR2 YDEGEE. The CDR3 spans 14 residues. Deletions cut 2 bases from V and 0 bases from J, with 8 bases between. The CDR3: CASSFGGMNTEAFF. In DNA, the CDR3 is TGTGCCAGCAGCTTTGGGGGTATGAACACTGAAGCTTTCTTT.

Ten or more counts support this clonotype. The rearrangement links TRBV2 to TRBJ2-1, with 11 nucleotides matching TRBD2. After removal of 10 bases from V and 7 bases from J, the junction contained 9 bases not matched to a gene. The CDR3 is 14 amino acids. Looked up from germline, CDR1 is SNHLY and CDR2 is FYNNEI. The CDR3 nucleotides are TGTGCCAACTCCGGGACTAGCGGCTGGAATGAGCAGTTCTTC. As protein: CANSGTSGWNEQFF.

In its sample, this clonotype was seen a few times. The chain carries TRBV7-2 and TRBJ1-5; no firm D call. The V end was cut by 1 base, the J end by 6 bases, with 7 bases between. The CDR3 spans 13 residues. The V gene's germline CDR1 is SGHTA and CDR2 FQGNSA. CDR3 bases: TGTGCCAGCAGCTTAGAACTGGGTCAGCCCCAGCATTTT. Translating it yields CASSLELGQPQHF.

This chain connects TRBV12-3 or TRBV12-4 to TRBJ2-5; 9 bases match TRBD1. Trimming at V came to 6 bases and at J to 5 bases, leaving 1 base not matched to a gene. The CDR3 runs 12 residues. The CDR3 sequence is CASRTGGETQYF. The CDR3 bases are TGTGCCAGCAGGACAGGGGGGGAGACCCAGTACTTC.

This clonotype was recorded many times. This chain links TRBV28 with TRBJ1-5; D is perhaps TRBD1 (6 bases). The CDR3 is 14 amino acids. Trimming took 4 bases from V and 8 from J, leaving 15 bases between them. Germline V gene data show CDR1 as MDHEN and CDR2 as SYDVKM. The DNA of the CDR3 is TGTGCCAGCAGTTCGACAGGTCGGGGGGAGCCCCAGCATTTT. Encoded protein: CASSSTGRGEPQHF.

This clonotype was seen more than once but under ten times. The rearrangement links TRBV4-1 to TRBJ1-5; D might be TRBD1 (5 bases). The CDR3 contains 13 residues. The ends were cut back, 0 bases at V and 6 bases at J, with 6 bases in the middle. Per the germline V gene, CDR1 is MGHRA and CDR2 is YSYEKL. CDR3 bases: TGCGCCAGCAGCCAAGATGGGGGTCAGCCCCAGCATTTT. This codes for CASSQDGGQPQHF.